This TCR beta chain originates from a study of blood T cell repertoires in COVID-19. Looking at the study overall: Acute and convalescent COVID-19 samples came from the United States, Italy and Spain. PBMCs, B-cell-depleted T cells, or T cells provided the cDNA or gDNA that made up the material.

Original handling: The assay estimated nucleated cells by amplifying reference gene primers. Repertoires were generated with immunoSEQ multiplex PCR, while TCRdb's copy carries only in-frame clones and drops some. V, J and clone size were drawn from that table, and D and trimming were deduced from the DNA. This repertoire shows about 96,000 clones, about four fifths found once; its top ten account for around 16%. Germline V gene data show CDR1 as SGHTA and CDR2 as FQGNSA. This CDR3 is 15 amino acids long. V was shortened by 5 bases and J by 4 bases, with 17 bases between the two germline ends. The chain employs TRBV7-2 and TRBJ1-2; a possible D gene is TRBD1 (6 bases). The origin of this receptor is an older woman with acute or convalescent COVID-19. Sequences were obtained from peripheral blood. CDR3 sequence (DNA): TGTGCCAGCAGCCGGATGCAGGGGCAGGGCTATGGCTACACCTTC. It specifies CASSRMQGQGYGYTF.